This passage covers 24 T cell receptor beta chains from one sample sequenced in a study of T cell clonotyping in hematopoietic cell transplantation. Assay: immunoSEQ multiplex PCR; the TCRdb copy retains only in-frame clones and omits some. The table lists around 15,000 clones, around 55% of them singletons. Sequenced material: PBMCs, taken 30 days after allogeneic stem cell transplant. Receptors originate from a male patient aged 45 to 59 who had an allogeneic stem cell transplant from an unrelated donor, so T cells may come from the graft donor. Some clones in this sample may be carry-over from other donors' samples.

The CDR3 DNA reads as TGTGCCAGCAGCTTGGATCGATGGGCTGGGGAGGACTATGGCTACACCTTC. As protein: CASSLDRWAGEDYGYTF. The chain employs TRBV5-6 and TRBJ1-2; D is uncertain. V lost 0 bases and J 3 bases, leaving 18 bases between the germline ends. There are 17 residues in the CDR3. Germline lookup yields CDR1 SGHDT and CDR2 YYEEEE. The full variable domain, rest sourced from reference TRBV5-6 and TRBJ1-2, is DAGVTQSPTHLIKTRGQQVTLRCSPKSGHDTVSWYQQALGQGPQFIFQYYEEEERQRGNFPDRFSGHQFPNYSSELNVNALLLGDSALYLCASSLDRWAGEDYGYTFGSGTRLTVV.

This clone was seen a handful of times. V usage is TRBV6-5 and J usage is TRBJ1-2; TRBD1 matches at 8 bases. The length of the CDR3 is 13 residues. Germline loops: CDR1 MNHEY, CDR2 SVGAGI. The V and J ends lost 7 bases and 6 bases, in that order; junction bases with no gene match: 7. This CDR3 is CASTSQGADGYTF. In DNA, the CDR3 is TGTGCCAGCACCTCCCAGGGGGCAGATGGCTACACCTTC.

V usage is TRBV28 and J usage is TRBJ1-4; D remains unclear. Germline V lookup: CDR1 MDHEN, CDR2 SYDVKM. The CDR3 runs 12 residues. The ends were cut back, 6 bases at V and 5 bases at J, with 7 bases in the middle. The CDR3 spells CASRQSNEKLFF. For the CDR3, the DNA is TGTGCCAGCAGACAGTCAAATGAAAAACTGTTTTTT.

This clone was seen a handful of times. The gene calls are TRBV19 and TRBJ1-2; no definite D call. V lost 5 bases to trimming and J lost 2 bases, with 15 bases between them. The CDR3 is made up of 15 amino acids. Germline V gene lookup returns CDR1 LNHDA and CDR2 SQIVND (reference sequence). DNA of the CDR3: TGTGCCAGTAGTGGAGAGACAATGGGGAACTATGGCTACACCTTC. This gives the protein CASSGETMGNYGYTF.

This chain uses TRBV5-1 with TRBJ2-7; D possibly matches TRBD1 or TRBD2 (6 bases each). Germline loops: CDR1 SGHRS, CDR2 YFSETQ. CDR3 length: 14 amino acids. Trimming removed 7 bases at V and 5 bases at J, with 19 bases between. Here the CDR3 DNA reads TGCGCCAGCTGGGGAGGCCTCACAGGGAACGAGCAGTACTTC. It yields the protein CASWGGLTGNEQYF. The complete variable domain, with remaining parts taken from reference TRBV5-1 and TRBJ2-7, reads KAGVTQTPRYLIKTRGQQVTLSCSPISGHRSVSWYQQTPGQGLQFLFEYFSETQRNKGNFPGRFSGRQFSNSRSEMNVSTLELGDSALYLCASWGGLTGNEQYFGPGTRLTVT.

The gene calls are TRBV7-2 and TRBJ1-4; D is undetermined. CDR1 and CDR2 from the germline V gene are SGHTA and FQGNSA. Trimming removed 0 bases from V and 3 bases from J, with 5 bases in between. The length of the CDR3 is 14 residues. The CDR3 DNA is TGTGCCAGCAGCTTAGCAGGGTCTAATGAAAAACTGTTTTTT. Translation gives CASSLAGSNEKLFF.

This clone was seen a few times. The CDR3 sequence is CAWKGVSDTGELFF. The CDR3 DNA follows: TGTGCCTGGAAGGGAGTCAGTGACACCGGGGAGCTGTTTTTT. The chain links TRBV30 to TRBJ2-2, with D possibly TRBD2 on 5 matching bases. V lost 4 bases and J lost 3, with 12 bases in between. This CDR3 spans 14 amino acids. Germline loops: CDR1 GTSNPN, CDR2 SVGIG (reference sequence).

V gene TRBV9 combines with J gene TRBJ2-7, with 8 nucleotides matching TRBD1. V lost 8 bases to trimming and J lost 1 base; unmatched junction nucleotides: 2. This CDR3 region has 12 residues. The V gene's germline CDR1 is SGDLS and CDR2 YYNGEE. CDR3 sequence reads: CASGQGSYEQYF. Here the CDR3 DNA reads TGTGCCAGTGGACAGGGATCCTACGAGCAGTACTTC.

The J gene is TRBJ1-2, the V gene TRBV6-6; maybe TRBD1 (5 bases). The CDR3 spans 12 residues. Looked up from germline, CDR1 is MNHNY and CDR2 is SVGAGI (reference sequence). V was clipped by 0 bases and J by 8 bases, with 7 bases between them. CDR3 region: CASSYSTDGYTF. CDR3 DNA sequence: TGTGCCAGCAGTTACTCGACAGACGGCTACACCTTC.

The chain joins TRBV5-4 to TRBJ1-1; D perhaps matches TRBD1 (5 bases). CDR3 length equals 16 residues. Trimming took 0 bases from V and 0 from J, leaving 12 bases between them. From germline, CDR1 is SGHNT and CDR2 YYREEE (reference sequence). The CDR3 loop reads CASSLGGEELNTEAFF. The CDR3 DNA sequence: TGTGCCAGCAGCTTGGGGGGGGAGGAGCTGAACACTGAAGCTTTCTTT.

The V call is TRBV19, the J call TRBJ2-7; the D gene could be TRBD1 or TRBD2 (6 bases each). The germline V and J ends were trimmed by 1 base and 3 bases, with 13 bases remaining between them. From germline, CDR1 is LNHDA and CDR2 SQIVND (reference sequence). This CDR3 has 15 residues. The CDR3: CASSIGKGGGYEQYF. The CDR3 bases are TGTGCCAGTAGTATAGGCAAGGGGGGCGGCTACGAGCAGTACTTC.

The J gene is TRBJ2-1, the V gene TRBV6-1; weak D call: TRBD2 (6 bases). Germline CDR1 is MNHNS and CDR2 is SASEGT. This CDR3 is 14 amino acids long. With 1 base removed from V and 7 bases from J, the gap between germline ends came to 11 bases. Here the CDR3 reads CASSEGRANNEQFF. CDR3 DNA: TGTGCCAGCAGTGAAGGGAGGGCCAATAATGAGCAGTTCTTC.

There are a few counts of this clone. The chain combines TRBV19 with TRBJ2-2; D uncertain. Germline V gives CDR1 LNHDA, CDR2 SQIVND (reference sequence). The CDR3 sequence is 12 residues long. With 8 bases removed from V and 4 bases from J, the gap between germline ends came to 8 bases. The CDR3 reads CASGTRTGELFF. CDR3 nucleotide sequence: TGTGCCAGTGGCACGCGCACCGGGGAGCTGTTTTTT.

V and J are TRBV5-1 and TRBJ2-7, with a tentative D call TRBD1 (6 bases). Germline CDR1 reads SGHRS; CDR2 reads YFSETQ. With 7 bases removed from V and 6 bases from J, the gap between germline ends came to 20 bases. The CDR3 length is 14 residues. The chain's CDR3 is CASDEGTFLGEQYF. CDR3 nucleotide sequence: TGCGCCAGCGACGAAGGGACATTTCTGGGCGAGCAGTACTTC.

The chain recombines TRBV6-5 with TRBJ2-7; 8 bases fit TRBD2. This CDR3 region has 14 residues. The germline V gene has CDR1 MNHEY and CDR2 SVGAGI. V gave up 6 bases and J gave up 2 bases; unmatched junction bases: 6. This CDR3 reads CASRKRGTTYEQYF. For the CDR3, the DNA is TGTGCCAGCAGGAAGCGGGGGACTACCTACGAGCAGTACTTC.

The sample holds one count of this clone. The rearrangement uses TRBV19 and TRBJ1-2; no reliable D call. CDR3 size: 15 residues. Trimming cost V 2 bases and J 3 bases, with 13 bases left between them. Germline V gives CDR1 LNHDA, CDR2 SQIVND (reference sequence). The DNA for the CDR3 is TGTGCCAGTAGTATAAGGGCAAGACGGGACTATGGCTACACCTTC. Its protein is CASSIRARRDYGYTF.

By share of the sample, this clone is medium-sized. The rearrangement uses TRBV6-5 and TRBJ2-5; D gene ambiguous. V lost 2 bases to trimming and J lost 3 bases, with 7 bases between them. CDR1 and CDR2 from the germline V gene are MNHEY and SVGAGI. The CDR3 is 13 residues long. The CDR3: CASSYAPKETQYF. In DNA, the CDR3 is TGTGCCAGCAGTTACGCCCCGAAAGAGACCCAGTACTTC.

This clone is classed as medium-sized (0.01 to 0.1%). The rearrangement uses TRBV6-5 and TRBJ1-2; D perhaps matches TRBD1 (5 bases). V shed 5 bases and J shed 5 bases, with 9 bases lying between them. The CDR3 consists of 12 residues. CDR1 and CDR2 from the germline V gene are MNHEY and SVGAGI. The CDR3 DNA reads as TGTGCCAGCAGTGGCCGACAGTATGGCTACACCTTC. Its protein is CASSGRQYGYTF.

This clone has just a few counts. The rearrangement uses TRBV30 and TRBJ1-1, with D unresolved. The CDR3 is 11 residues long. V lost 5 bases, J lost 1 base, and 5 bases lay in between. Germline lookup yields CDR1 GTSNPN and CDR2 SVGIG (reference sequence). The DNA of the CDR3 is TGTGCCTGGGAGCGGAACACTGAAGCTTTCTTT. Translation: CAWERNTEAFF.

This clone has just a few counts. The V call is TRBV19, the J call TRBJ1-1, with TRBD1 matching over 7 bases. Germline V gives CDR1 LNHDA, CDR2 SQIVND (reference sequence). The CDR3 totals 13 residues. The V segment lost 6 bases and the J segment 5 bases; nucleotides outside the gene matches: 6. The CDR3 region is CASRPGGQTEAFF. The CDR3 nucleotides read TGTGCCAGTAGGCCAGGGGGGCAAACTGAAGCTTTCTTT.

This chain joins TRBV30 and TRBJ1-1; 8 nucleotides align to TRBD1. The CDR3 runs to 14 residues. V shed 0 bases, J shed 1 base, and the junction held 1 base outside the gene matches. Germline V CDR1 and CDR2: GTSNPN, SVGIG (reference sequence). The CDR3 DNA follows: TGTGCCTGGAGTGTAGGACAGGGGAACACTGAAGCTTTCTTT. Translated, it gives CAWSVGQGNTEAFF.

Concerning this clone: The germline gene is not matched at one end of the junction; a read error may be the cause. V and J are TRBV30 and TRBJ1-3, with 7 nucleotides matching TRBD1. This CDR3 is 11 amino acids long. Germline V gene lookup returns CDR1 GTSNPN and CDR2 SVGIG (reference sequence). The CDR3: CAWSLGTDEDF. The DNA for the CDR3 is TGTGCCTGGAGTTTAGGGACAGATGAGGATTTT.

This clone was seen a few times. This chain links TRBV4-1 with TRBJ1-1; D is unresolved. Germline-derived CDR1 and CDR2 are MGHRA and YSYEKL. The CDR3 is 14 residues long. Deletions cut 7 bases from V and 1 base from J, with 13 bases between. The CDR3 spells CASIDATGNTEAFF. The CDR3 bases are TGCGCCAGCATCGATGCGACGGGGAACACTGAAGCTTTCTTT.

The gene calls are TRBV4-2 and TRBJ2-2, with D tentatively TRBD2 (5 bases). This CDR3 comprises 13 residues. Trimming cost V 3 bases and J 7 bases, with 9 bases left between them. Germline V gene data show CDR1 as LGHNA and CDR2 as YNFKEQ. DNA of the CDR3: TGTGCCAGCAGCCAGGGTGGACTCGGGGAGCTGTTTTTT. This sequence encodes CASSQGGLGELFF.